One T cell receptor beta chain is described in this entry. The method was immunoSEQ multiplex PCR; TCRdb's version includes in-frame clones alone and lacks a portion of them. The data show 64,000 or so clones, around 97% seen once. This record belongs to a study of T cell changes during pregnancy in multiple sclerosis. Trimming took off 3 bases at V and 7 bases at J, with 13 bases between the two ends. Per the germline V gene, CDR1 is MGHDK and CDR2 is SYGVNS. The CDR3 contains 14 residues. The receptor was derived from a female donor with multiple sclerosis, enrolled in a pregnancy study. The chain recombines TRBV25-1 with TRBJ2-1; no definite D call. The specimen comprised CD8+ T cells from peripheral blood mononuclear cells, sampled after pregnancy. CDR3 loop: CASSDSMGRNEQFF. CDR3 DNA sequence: TGTGCCAGCAGTGATAGTATGGGCAGGAATGAGCAGTTCTTC.